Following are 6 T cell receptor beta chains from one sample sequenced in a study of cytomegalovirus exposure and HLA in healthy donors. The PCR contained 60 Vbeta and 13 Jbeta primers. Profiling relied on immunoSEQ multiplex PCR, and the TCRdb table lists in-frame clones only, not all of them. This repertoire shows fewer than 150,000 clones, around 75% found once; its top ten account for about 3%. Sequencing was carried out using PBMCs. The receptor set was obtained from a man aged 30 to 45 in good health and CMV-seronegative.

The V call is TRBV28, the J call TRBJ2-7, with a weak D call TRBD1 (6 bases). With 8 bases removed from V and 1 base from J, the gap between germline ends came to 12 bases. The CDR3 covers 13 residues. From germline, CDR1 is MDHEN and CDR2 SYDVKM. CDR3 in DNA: TGTGCCAGCCTACCTGGACAGTCCTACGAGCAGTACTTC. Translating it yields CASLPGQSYEQYF.

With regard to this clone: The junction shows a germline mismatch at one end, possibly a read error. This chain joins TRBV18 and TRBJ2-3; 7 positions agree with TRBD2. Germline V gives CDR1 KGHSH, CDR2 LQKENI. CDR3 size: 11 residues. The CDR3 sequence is CASSPGTTGFF. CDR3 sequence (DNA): TGTGCCAGCTCACCCGGGACTACCGGATTTTTT. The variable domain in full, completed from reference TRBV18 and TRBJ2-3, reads NAGVMQNPRHLVRRRGQEARLRCSPMKGHSHVYWYRQLPEEGLKFMVYLQKENIIDESGMPKERFSAEFPKEGPSILRIQQVVRGDSAAYFCASSPGTTGFFGPGTRLTVL.

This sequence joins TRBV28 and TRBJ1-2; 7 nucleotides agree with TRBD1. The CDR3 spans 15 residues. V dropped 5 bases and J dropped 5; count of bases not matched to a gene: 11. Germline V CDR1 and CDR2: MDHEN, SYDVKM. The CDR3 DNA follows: TGTGCCAGCAGTCAACCGACAGGGCGGTTGTATGGCTACACCTTC. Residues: CASSQPTGRLYGYTF.

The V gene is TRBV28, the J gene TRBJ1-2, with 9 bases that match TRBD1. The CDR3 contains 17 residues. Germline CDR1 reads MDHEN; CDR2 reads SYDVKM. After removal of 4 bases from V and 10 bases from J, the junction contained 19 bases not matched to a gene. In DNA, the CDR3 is TGTGCCAGCAGTTCGCCCGGGACAGGGTCCGCCAATGGACTCTACACCTTC. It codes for CASSSPGTGSANGLYTF.

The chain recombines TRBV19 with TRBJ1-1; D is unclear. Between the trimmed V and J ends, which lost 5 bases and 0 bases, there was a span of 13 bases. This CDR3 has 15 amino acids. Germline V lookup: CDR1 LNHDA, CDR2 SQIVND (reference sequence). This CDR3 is CASSFGSLLNTEAFF. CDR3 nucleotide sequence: TGTGCCAGTAGTTTTGGCTCCTTGTTGAACACTGAAGCTTTCTTT.

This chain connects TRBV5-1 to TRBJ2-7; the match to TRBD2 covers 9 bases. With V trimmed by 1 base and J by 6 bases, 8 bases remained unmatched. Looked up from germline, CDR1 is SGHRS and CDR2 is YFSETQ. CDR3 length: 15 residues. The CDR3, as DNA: TGCGCCAGCAGCTTGATCGGGCGGGGGGGCACCGAGCAGTACTTC. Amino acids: CASSLIGRGGTEQYF.